Listed below are T cell receptor beta chains from one sample, sequenced in a study of blood T cell repertoires in COVID-19. Some clones are missing from TCRdb's copy, which holds only in-frame ones; the method was immunoSEQ multiplex PCR. The repertoire holds about 99,000 clones, with 84% as singletons. Material: peripheral blood. Source of these receptors: a human donor in a cohort sampled during active COVID-19. CDR3s include the opening cysteine and the closing phenylalanine or tryptophan. D genes are given only for firm matches. Expanded clones are given a class, and other clones once, few, many or no size at all.

>TRBJ1-3|few|NA|TRBV27
TGTGCCAGCAGATCGGCAGGGTCTGGAAACACCATATATTTT
CASRSAGSGNTIYF
>TRBJ1-1|NA|NA|TRBV18
TGTGCCAGCTCACCAACTAGGAACACTGAAGCTTTCTTT
CASSPTRNTEAFF
>TRBJ2-7|NA|NA|TRBV5-4
TGTGCCAGCAGCTTAAGGGGTCCCTCCGAGCAGTACTTC
CASSLRGPSEQYF
>TRBJ2-5|once|NA|TRBV19
TGTGCCAGTAGCCCTACCTCCCGTCAAGAGACCCAGTACTTC
CASSPTSRQETQYF
>TRBJ2-1|NA|TRBD2|TRBV19
TGTGCCAGTAGTCCGGCCGCAGCGGGGGGGCTTGGTGAGCAGTTCTTC
CASSPAAAGGLGEQFF
>TRBJ2-2|once|NA|TRBV19
TGTGCCAGTAGTATAGGACACAGGTCCACCGGGGAGCTGTTTTTT
CASSIGHRSTGELFF
>TRBJ2-7|NA|NA|TRBV7-9
TGTGCCAGCAGAAGCTTAACCTACGAGCAGTACTTC
CASRSLTYEQYF
>TRBJ2-1|NA|NA|TRBV27
TGTGCCAGCAGTACGGGGACTTCATACTACAATGAGCAGTTCTTC
CASSTGTSYYNEQFF
>TRBJ1-5|NA|TRBD1|TRBV19
TGTGCCAGTAGTACCGACAGGGGGGACAATCAGCCCCAGCATTTT
CASSTDRGDNQPQHF
>TRBJ1-1|NA|NA|TRBV2
TGTGCCACCACCCCTACAGGAGGGAAAACTGAAGCTTTCTTT
CATTPTGGKTEAFF
>TRBJ2-7|NA|TRBD1|TRBV6-2/TRBV6-3
TGTGCCAGCAGCACAGGGGCCCGCGGGCAGTACTTC
CASSTGARGQYF
>TRBJ2-6|NA|NA|TRBV21-1
TGTGCCAGCAGCCATCCTGACAGGGCTGGGGCCAACGTCCTGACTTTC
CASSHPDRAGANVLTF
>TRBJ1-2|NA|NA|TRBV9
TGTGCCAGCAGCGTAGCAGGAGGGACGGGACCGTATGGCTACACCTTC
CASSVAGGTGPYGYTF
>TRBJ2-5|NA|NA|TRBV7-2
TGTGCCAGCAGCTTAGCCTTCATGGCGGGGCAAGAGACCCAGTACTTC
CASSLAFMAGQETQYF
>TRBJ1-5|NA|TRBD1|TRBV2
TGTGCCAGCAGTGAAATGGGACAGCTCAATCAGCCCCAGCATTTT
CASSEMGQLNQPQHF
>TRBJ1-6|NA|TRBD1|TRBV7-9
TGTGCCAGCAACCCCGGGACAGATTTATCACCCCTCCACTTT
CASNPGTDLSPLHF
>TRBJ2-3|NA|NA|TRBV12-3/TRBV12-4
TGTGCCAGCAGATCCGGGGAGGATACGCAGTATTTT
CASRSGEDTQYF
>TRBJ1-2|few|NA|TRBV10-3
TGTGCCATCACCGGGGGGGGTAACTATGGCTACACCTTC
CAITGGGNYGYTF
>TRBJ1-1|few|NA|TRBV7-3
TGTGCCAGCAGCTTATTGCCAGGGTCGGGGGTGAACACTGAAGCTTTCTTT
CASSLLPGSGVNTEAFF
>TRBJ2-7|NA|TRBD2|TRBV7-2
TGTGCCAGCAGCCGCGGATCGGGGCGGGGGTCCTACGAGCAGTACTTC
CASSRGSGRGSYEQYF
>TRBJ1-2|NA|NA|TRBV5-1
TGCGCCAGCAGCCCGGGGGTCGATAACTATGGCTACACCTTC
CASSPGVDNYGYTF
>TRBJ2-5|NA|TRBD1|TRBV5-1
TGCGCCAGCAGCACGGGACAGGGTACGAAAGAGACCCAGTACTTC
CASSTGQGTKETQYF
>TRBJ1-4|NA|NA|TRBV29-1
TGCAGCGTTGAACGTTGGGGGGGCACTAATGAAAAACTGTTTTTT
CSVERWGGTNEKLFF